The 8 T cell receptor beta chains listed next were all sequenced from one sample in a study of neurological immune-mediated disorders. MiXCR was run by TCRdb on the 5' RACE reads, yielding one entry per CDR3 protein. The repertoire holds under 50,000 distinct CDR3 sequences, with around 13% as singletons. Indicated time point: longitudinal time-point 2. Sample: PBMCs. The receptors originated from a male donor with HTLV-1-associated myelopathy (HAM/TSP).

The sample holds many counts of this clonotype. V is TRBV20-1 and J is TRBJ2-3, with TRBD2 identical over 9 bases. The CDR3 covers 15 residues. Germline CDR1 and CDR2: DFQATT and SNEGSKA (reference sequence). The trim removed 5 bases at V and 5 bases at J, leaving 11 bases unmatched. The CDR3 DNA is TGCAGTGCTGCTCCGGGGCGGGGGGGCGTAGATACGCAGTATTTT. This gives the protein CSAAPGRGGVDTQYF.

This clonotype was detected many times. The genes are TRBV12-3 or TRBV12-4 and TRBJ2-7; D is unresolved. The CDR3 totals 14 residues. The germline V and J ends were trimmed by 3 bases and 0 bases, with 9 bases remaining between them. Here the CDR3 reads CASSFRSPSYEQYF. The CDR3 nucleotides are TGTGCCAGCAGTTTCCGGTCCCCCTCCTACGAGCAGTACTTC.

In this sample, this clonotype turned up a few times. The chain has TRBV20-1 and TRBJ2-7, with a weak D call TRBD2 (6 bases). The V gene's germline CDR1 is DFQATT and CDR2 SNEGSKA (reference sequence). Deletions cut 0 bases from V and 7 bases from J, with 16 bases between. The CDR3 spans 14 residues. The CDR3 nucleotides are TGCAGTGCTAGAGATACGGACTACAGAGGAGAGCAGTACTTC. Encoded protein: CSARDTDYRGEQYF.

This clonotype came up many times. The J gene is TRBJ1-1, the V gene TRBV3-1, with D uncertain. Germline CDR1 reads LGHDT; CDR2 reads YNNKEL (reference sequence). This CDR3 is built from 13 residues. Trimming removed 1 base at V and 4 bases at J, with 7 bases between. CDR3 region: CASSQGRVTEAFF. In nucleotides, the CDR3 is TGTGCCAGCAGCCAAGGGAGGGTCACTGAAGCTTTCTTT.

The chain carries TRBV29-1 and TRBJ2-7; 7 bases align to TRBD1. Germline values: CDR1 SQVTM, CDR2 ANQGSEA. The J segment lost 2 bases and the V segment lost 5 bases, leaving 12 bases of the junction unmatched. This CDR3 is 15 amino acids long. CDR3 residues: CSVTGDRDKPYEQYF. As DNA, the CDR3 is TGCAGCGTTACAGGGGACCGGGACAAACCCTACGAGCAGTACTTC.

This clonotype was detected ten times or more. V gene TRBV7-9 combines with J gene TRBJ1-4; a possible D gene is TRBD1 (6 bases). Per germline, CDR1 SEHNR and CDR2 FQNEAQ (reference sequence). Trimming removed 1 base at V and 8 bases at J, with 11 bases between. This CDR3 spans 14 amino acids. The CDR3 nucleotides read TGTGCCAGCAGCTTAGGGGGGGCGGACGAAAAACTGTTTTTT. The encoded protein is CASSLGGADEKLFF.

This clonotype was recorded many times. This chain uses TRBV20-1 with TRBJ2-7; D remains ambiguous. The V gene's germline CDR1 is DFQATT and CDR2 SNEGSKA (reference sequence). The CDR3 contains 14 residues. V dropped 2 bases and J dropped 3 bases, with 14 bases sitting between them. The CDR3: CSARPVELNYEQYF. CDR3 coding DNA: TGCAGTGCTAGACCGGTGGAACTTAACTACGAGCAGTACTTC.

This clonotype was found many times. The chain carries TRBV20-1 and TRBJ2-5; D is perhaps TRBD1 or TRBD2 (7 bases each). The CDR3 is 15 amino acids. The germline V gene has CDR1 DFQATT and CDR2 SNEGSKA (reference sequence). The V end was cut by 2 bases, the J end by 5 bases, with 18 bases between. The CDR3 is CSARSETGREETQYF. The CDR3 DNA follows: TGCAGTGCTAGATCCGAGACAGGGAGGGAGGAGACCCAGTACTTC.